This T cell receptor beta chain emerged from a study of T cell responses to AZD1222 COVID-19 vaccine. Profiling relied on immunoSEQ multiplex PCR, and the TCRdb table lists in-frame clones only, not all of them. The sample has fewer than 200,000 clones; around 88% are singletons. After removal of 3 bases from V and 3 bases from J, the junction contained 11 bases not matched to a gene. The V gene's germline CDR1 is LGHDT and CDR2 YNNKEL (reference sequence). This CDR3 comprises 19 residues. The clonotype originates from an adult who received the AZD1222 COVID-19 vaccine. This specimen was peripheral blood, taken 28 days after the second AZD1222 dose. This chain links TRBV3-1 (or the pseudogene TRBV3-2) with TRBJ2-6, with 10 nucleotides matching TRBD1. The CDR3 coding sequence is TGTGCCAGCAGCCAGGCCTCAGGACAGGGGGACCTTGGGGCCAACGTCCTGACTTTC. It yields the protein CASSQASGQGDLGANVLTF.